This T cell receptor (beta chain) was sequenced in a study of blood T cells in healthy people across ages. Study-level points and caveats: Fewer expanded clones and more diversity marked long-lived versus aged donors. TCR beta diversity tracked closely with naive T cell percentage.

As concerns this clonotype: What it binds is not known. Germline and junction disagree at one end, which may indicate a read error.

Together with a sample-barcoded 5' primer, a J-beta primer mix was included in a second PCR lasting about 7 to 11 cycles. Through a template-switch adaptor with 12 random nucleotides, each cDNA molecule received a tag. TCRdb re-called the 5' RACE reads through MiXCR, storing one row per CDR3 protein. The sample holds hundreds of thousands of distinct CDR3 sequences; about half are singletons and the top ten take 25% to 35%. This clonotype originated in an older woman in good health. Sequencing used blood.

The CDR3 region has the DNA TGTGCCAGCAACGTAGGAGTGGGTATGGTTACGGAGACCCAGTACTTC. Amino acids: CASNVGVGMVTETQYF. V is TRBV9 and J is TRBJ2-5; D not resolved. CDR1 is SGDLS and CDR2 is YYNGEE in the germline V gene. This CDR3 has 16 amino acids.